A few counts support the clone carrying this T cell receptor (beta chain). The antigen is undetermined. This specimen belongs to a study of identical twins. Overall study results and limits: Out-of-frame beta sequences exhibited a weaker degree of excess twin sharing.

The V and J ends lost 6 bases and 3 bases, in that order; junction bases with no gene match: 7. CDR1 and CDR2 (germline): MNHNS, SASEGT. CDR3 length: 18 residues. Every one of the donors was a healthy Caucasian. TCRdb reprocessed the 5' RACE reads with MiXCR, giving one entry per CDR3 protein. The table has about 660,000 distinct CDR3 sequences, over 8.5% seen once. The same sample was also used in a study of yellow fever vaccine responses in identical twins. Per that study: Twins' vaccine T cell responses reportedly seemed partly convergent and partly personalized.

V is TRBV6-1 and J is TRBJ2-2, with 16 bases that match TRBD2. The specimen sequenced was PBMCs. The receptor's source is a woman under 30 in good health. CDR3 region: CASRPGLAGGQYTGELFF. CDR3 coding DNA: TGTGCCAGCAGGCCGGGACTAGCGGGAGGGCAGTACACCGGGGAGCTGTTTTTT.